These 15 T cell receptor beta chains came from one sample sequenced in a study of blood T cell repertoires in COVID-19 (dated by TCRdb to 2020 to 2021). Libraries were prepared through the immunoSEQ multiplex PCR assay. The table was pulled from immuneACCESS by TCRdb, which kept in-frame rearrangements only. Such tables lose some clones; where checked, under half of the loss comes from unresolved V genes, and the rest has no known cause. This sample gives 50,000 to 60,000 clones in total; roughly 89% of them show up just once. Jointly, the top ten make up about 27% of the sample. Input material: peripheral blood. Source of these receptors: a human donor in a cohort sampled during active COVID-19.

This clone is a singleton in its sample. The chain couples TRBV11-3 to TRBJ2-3, with D hard to call. Trimming left V 5 bases short and J 0 bases short, with 3 bases between. Per the germline V gene, CDR1 is SGHNT and CDR2 is YENEEA. The CDR3 is 12 residues long. The CDR3 sequence: CASSLSTDTQYF. The CDR3 nucleotides are TGTGCCAGCAGCCTTAGCACAGATACGCAGTATTTT.

The chain couples TRBV3-1 (or the pseudogene TRBV3-2) to TRBJ1-2; tentative D call: TRBD1 (5 bases). This CDR3 is built from 15 residues. The germline CDR1 and CDR2 sequences are LGHDT and YNNKEL (reference sequence). V was pared by 7 bases and J by 2 bases, with 17 bases between. As DNA, the CDR3 is TGTGCCAGCACCGACGACAACAGGCGGAACTATGGCTACACCTTC. Translating gives CASTDDNRRNYGYTF.

V usage is TRBV30 and J usage is TRBJ2-5; maybe TRBD1 (5 bases). V was clipped by 0 bases and J by 4 bases, with 9 bases between them. This CDR3 comprises 13 residues. The germline gives CDR1 GTSNPN, CDR2 SVGIG (reference sequence). The CDR3 loop reads CAWSVGVRETQYF. CDR3 sequence (DNA): TGTGCCTGGAGTGTAGGGGTTAGAGAGACCCAGTACTTC.

The chain joins TRBV5-4 to TRBJ1-1; possible D gene TRBD1, 6 bases. The ends were cut back, 3 bases at V and 4 bases at J, with 22 bases in the middle. Per germline, CDR1 SGHNT and CDR2 YYREEE (reference sequence). CDR3 length equals 17 residues. In DNA form, the CDR3 reads TGTGCCAGCAGCTGGGCGACAGGTGCTTCGGGTGGCACTGAAGCTTTCTTT. This codes for CASSWATGASGGTEAFF.

The chain carries TRBV7-9 and TRBJ2-2; 9 bases align to TRBD2. Germline V lookup: CDR1 SEHNR, CDR2 FQNEAQ (reference sequence). Trimming cost V 5 bases and J 7 bases; bases outside gene matches: 11. This CDR3 contains 16 residues. DNA of the CDR3: TGTGCCAGCAGCCCTACTAGCGGGTCCCCAGGCGGGGAGCTGTTTTTT. Protein product: CASSPTSGSPGGELFF.

The count of this clone is one. The chain joins TRBV10-1 to TRBJ1-1, with 7 bases matching TRBD1. CDR1 WNHNN and CDR2 SYGVQD come from the germline V gene (reference sequence). With V trimmed by 0 bases and J by 1 base, 2 bases remained unmatched. This CDR3 contains 15 residues. The CDR3 DNA reads TGCGCCAGCAGTGAGTCGACAGGGACGAACACTGAAGCTTTCTTT. This translates into CASSESTGTNTEAFF.

The V call is TRBV28, the J call TRBJ1-2, with D possibly TRBD1 on 6 matching bases. Germline loops: CDR1 MDHEN, CDR2 SYDVKM. There are 12 residues in the CDR3. The germline V and J ends were trimmed by 2 bases and 8 bases, with 9 bases remaining between them. DNA for the CDR3: TGTGCCAGCAGTTTACAGGGGCGCGGCTACACCTTC. Protein: CASSLQGRGYTF.

The J gene is TRBJ1-1, the V gene TRBV7-3, with TRBD1 as a possible D gene (6 bases). V was shortened by 5 bases and J by 1 base, with 14 bases between the two germline ends. Per germline, CDR1 SGHTA and CDR2 FQGTGA. The CDR3 has 15 amino acids. CDR3 in amino acids: CASSLDRKTNTEAFF. The CDR3 nucleotides read TGTGCCAGCAGCCTAGACAGGAAAACGAACACTGAAGCTTTCTTT. Full variable domain (outside the CDR3, taken from reference TRBV7-3 and TRBJ1-1): GAGVSQTPSNKVTEKGKYVELRCDPISGHTALYWYRQSLGQGPEFLIYFQGTGAADDSGLPNDRFFAVRPEGSVSTLKIQRTERGDSAVYLCASSLDRKTNTEAFFGQGTRLTVV.

The sample holds one count of this clone. The gene calls are TRBV19 and TRBJ2-3; 9 bases are a match to TRBD1. This CDR3 has 15 amino acids. V trimming: 6 bases; J trimming: 1 base; junction bases outside the gene matches: 5. Per the germline V gene, CDR1 is LNHDA and CDR2 is SQIVND (reference sequence). The DNA for the CDR3 is TGTGCCAGTAGATCGACAGGGGGAGGCACAGATACGCAGTATTTT. This encodes CASRSTGGGTDTQYF.

The V and J genes are TRBV5-1 and TRBJ1-1, with TRBD1 matching 7 bases. Per the germline V gene, CDR1 is SGHRS and CDR2 is YFSETQ. With 1 base clipped from V and 1 base from J, the junction kept 4 bases outside the gene matches. This CDR3 spans 15 amino acids. CDR3 nucleotides: TGCGCCAGCAGCTTGCCCCAGGGGGAGAACACTGAAGCTTTCTTT. This codes for CASSLPQGENTEAFF.

Only one count was recorded for this clone. J is TRBJ1-1 and V is TRBV2, with TRBD1 matching 9 bases. The CDR3 runs to 16 residues. From germline, CDR1 is SNHLY and CDR2 FYNNEI. Germline trimming cut 6 bases from V and 5 bases from J; bases unmatched to any gene: 13. The DNA for the CDR3 is TGTGCCAGCAGCGACCCCCTTTCGACAGGGGGGACTGAAGCTTTCTTT. Encoded protein: CASSDPLSTGGTEAFF.

The rearrangement joins TRBV12-3 or TRBV12-4 to TRBJ1-2, with 11 bases lining up with TRBD1. CDR3 length: 13 residues. V shed 5 bases, J shed 7 bases, and the junction held 3 bases outside the gene matches. Here the CDR3 reads CASSLGTGGGYTF. The CDR3 nucleotides are TGTGCCAGCAGTCTCGGGACAGGGGGTGGCTACACCTTC.

The V gene is TRBV6-2 or TRBV6-3, the J gene TRBJ1-1; possible D gene TRBD1, 6 bases. Trimming left V 5 bases short and J 2 bases short, with 18 bases between. Germline loops: CDR1 MNHEY, CDR2 SVGEGT. CDR3 length: 16 amino acids. The CDR3 nucleotides read TGTGCCAGCAGTCGACGGACAGCGAGGTCTAACACTGAAGCTTTCTTT. This translates into CASSRRTARSNTEAFF.

The rearrangement links TRBV10-1 to TRBJ2-1, with D perhaps TRBD1 (5 bases). Germline assignment: CDR1 WNHNN and CDR2 SYGVQD (reference sequence). The CDR3 length is 13 residues. The V gene lost 0 bases and the J gene lost 10 bases, with 10 bases spanning the gap. The CDR3 spells CASSESGVGEQFF. Here the CDR3 DNA reads TGCGCCAGCAGTGAGTCAGGGGTCGGAGAGCAGTTCTTC.

This clone was counted between two and nine times. The chain joins TRBV7-9 to TRBJ2-7; no definite D call. Trimming pared 0 bases from V and 3 bases from J, leaving 9 bases between. Germline CDR1 is SEHNR and CDR2 is FQNEAQ (reference sequence). The CDR3 runs to 14 residues. The CDR3 region is CASSLATPSYEQYF. The CDR3 DNA reads as TGTGCCAGCAGCTTAGCAACCCCCAGCTACGAGCAGTACTTC. The whole variable domain, filled in from reference TRBV7-9 and TRBJ2-7, reads DTGVSQNPRHKITKRGQNVTFRCDPISEHNRLYWYRQTLGQGPEFLTYFQNEAQLEKSRLLSDRFSAERPKGSFSTLEIQRTEQGDSAMYLCASSLATPSYEQYFGPGTRLTVT.